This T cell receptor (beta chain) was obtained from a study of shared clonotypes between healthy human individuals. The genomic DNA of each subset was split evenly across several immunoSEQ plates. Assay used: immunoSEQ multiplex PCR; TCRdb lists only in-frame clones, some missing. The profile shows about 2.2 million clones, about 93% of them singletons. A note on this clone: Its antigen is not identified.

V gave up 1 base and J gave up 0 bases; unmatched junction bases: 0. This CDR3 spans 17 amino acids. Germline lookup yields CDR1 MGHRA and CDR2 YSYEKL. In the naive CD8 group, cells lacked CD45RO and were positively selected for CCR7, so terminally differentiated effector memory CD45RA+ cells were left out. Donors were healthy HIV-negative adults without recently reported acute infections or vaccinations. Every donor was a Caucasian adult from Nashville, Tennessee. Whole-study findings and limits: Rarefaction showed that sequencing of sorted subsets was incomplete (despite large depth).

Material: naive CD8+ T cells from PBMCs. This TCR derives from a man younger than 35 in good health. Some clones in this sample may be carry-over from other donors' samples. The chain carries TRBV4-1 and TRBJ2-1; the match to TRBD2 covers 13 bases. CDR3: CASSQGTSGSSYNEQFF. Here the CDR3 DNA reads TGCGCCAGCAGCCAAGGGACTAGCGGGAGCTCCTACAATGAGCAGTTCTTC.